Following are 2 T cell receptor beta chains from one sample sequenced in a study of T cell repertoires in aging, cancer and after chemotherapy. The template was genomic DNA from peripheral blood, not RNA. TRB rearrangements spanning V, D and J were amplified using mixed TRB-A/B primers. TCRdb passed the multiplex PCR reads through MiXCR, listing each CDR3 protein once. The sample holds roughly 8,100 distinct CDR3 sequences, approximately 30% seen once. The sequencing input was blood. The receptor source for this set is a human donor in good health.

By share, this clonotype ranks as medium-sized. CDR3 sequence reads: CSVEEAYLNTEAFF. The CDR3 DNA reads as TGCAGCGTTGAAGAGGCGTACCTCAACACTGAAGCTTTCTTT. The rearrangement joins TRBV29-1 to TRBJ1-1, with D hard to call. Trimming stripped 0 bases from V and 2 bases from J, with 10 bases between. CDR3 length: 14 amino acids. The germline gives CDR1 SQVTM, CDR2 ANQGSEA.

This clonotype was detected only a few times. The rearrangement links TRBV27 to TRBJ1-2; D is possibly TRBD1 (5 bases). This CDR3 comprises 14 residues. CDR1 and CDR2 from the germline V gene are MNHEY and SMNVEV (reference sequence). Trimming left V 2 bases short and J 4 bases short, with 11 bases between. In nucleotides, the CDR3 is TGTGCCAGCAGTTTACGGGGGTCTGGCTATGGCTACACCTTC. Translated, it gives CASSLRGSGYGYTF.